The clone carrying this TCR beta chain was detected a few times. This may come from a read error, since a much larger clone is one base off. TCR beta CDR3 regions were amplified from RNA transcripts. HTBI primers were employed in a first-round RT-PCR of the TCR CDR3. TCRdb analysed the multiplex PCR reads with MiXCR anew, one entry per CDR3 protein. Here the sample spans 530,000 or so distinct CDR3 sequences, around 22% being singletons. This record belongs to a study of T cells in Graves' hyperthyroidism and ophthalmopathy. Study-level information: Peripheral blood was acquired at first diagnosis, ahead of any therapy whatsoever.

Enrolled ophthalmopathy patients presented with a Clinical Activity Score of at least 3, a NOSPECS grade of at least 4, and disease duration under 3 months. Input material: blood. This clonotype was obtained from a woman between 25 and 40 years old with Graves' ophthalmopathy.

The CDR3 region has the DNA TGTGCCAGCAGCCCCCCCGGACAGAGCACCGGGGAGCTGTTTTTT. It specifies CASSPPGQSTGELFF. The chain combines TRBV28 with TRBJ2-2; maybe TRBD1 (6 bases). This CDR3 comprises 15 residues. V was clipped by 6 bases and J by 4 bases, with 15 bases between them. Germline assignment: CDR1 MDHEN and CDR2 SYDVKM.